These 18 T cell receptor beta chains were all obtained from the same sample, sequenced in a study of cytomegalovirus exposure and HLA in healthy donors. PCR used 60 Vbeta primers and 13 Jbeta primers. The table came from immunoSEQ multiplex PCR; TCRdb's copy has only in-frame clones and leaves some out. This table has 100,000 or so clones, less than 85% appearing once. The sequenced sample consisted of PBMCs. These receptors were obtained from a man in his forties in good health and CMV-seropositive.

The CDR3 is CASSETSGQETQYF. In nucleotides, the CDR3 is TGTGCCAGCAGTGAAACTAGTGGACAAGAGACCCAGTACTTC. The V call is TRBV2, the J call TRBJ2-5; a possible D gene is TRBD2 (5 bases). This CDR3 has 14 amino acids. Germline V gene sequence: CDR1 SNHLY, CDR2 FYNNEI. Trimming shortened V by 2 bases and J by 2 bases, and 9 bases separated the two germline ends.

The J gene is TRBJ2-2, the V gene TRBV9, with 8 positions matching TRBD1. The ends lost 1 base at V and 5 bases at J; junction bases unmatched: 7. This CDR3 spans 16 amino acids. The germline V gene encodes CDR1 SGDLS and CDR2 YYNGEE. The CDR3: CASSVKQGVRTGELFF. The CDR3 DNA is TGTGCCAGCAGCGTAAAACAGGGGGTTCGAACCGGGGAGCTGTTTTTT.

The J gene is TRBJ2-1, the V gene TRBV19; TRBD2 matches 13 bases. The CDR3 has 15 residues. Germline V lookup: CDR1 LNHDA, CDR2 SQIVND (reference sequence). V lost 4 bases to trimming and J lost 4 bases; unmatched junction nucleotides: 1. The chain's CDR3 is CASSRTSGGYNEQFF. The CDR3 coding sequence is TGTGCCAGTAGTAGGACTAGCGGGGGTTACAATGAGCAGTTCTTC.

This clone was recorded a few times. The V gene is TRBV21-1, the J gene TRBJ1-1. TRBV21-1 is a documented pseudogene. The CDR3 extends over 13 amino acids. Here the CDR3 reads CASSKRRATEAFF. In nucleotides, the CDR3 is TGTGCCAGCAGCAAACGGAGGGCCACTGAAGCTTTCTTT.

About this clone itself: One end of the junction varies from germline; a read error may be responsible. CDR3 sequence: CARGRGFGKNSQYF. The CDR3 DNA is TGTGCCAGGGGCAGGGGTTTTGGCAAAAACAGTCAGTACTTC. This chain connects TRBV6-9 to TRBJ2-4; maybe TRBD1 (6 bases). CDR1 and CDR2 (germline): MNHGY, SVAAGI. The CDR3 totals 14 residues.

V is TRBV19 and J is TRBJ1-2, with a tentative D call TRBD1 (5 bases). The CDR3 runs 14 residues. The germline V and J ends were trimmed by 5 bases and 1 base, with 11 bases remaining between them. CDR1 LNHDA and CDR2 SQIVND come from the germline V gene (reference sequence). The CDR3, as DNA: TGTGCCAGTAGTTGGGACTCTTTTAACTATGGCTACACCTTC. It is translated as CASSWDSFNYGYTF.

The chain links TRBV28 to TRBJ2-7; 8 bases line up with TRBD1. J gave up 1 base and V 10 bases, and 6 bases lay outside the gene matches. In germline, CDR1 is MDHEN, CDR2 SYDVKM. The CDR3 is 13 amino acids. The chain's CDR3 is CATTGTGSYEQYF. DNA for the CDR3: TGTGCCACCACGGGGACAGGATCCTACGAGCAGTACTTC. The full variable domain, rest sourced from reference TRBV28 and TRBJ2-7, is DVKVTQSSRYLVKRTGEKVFLECVQDMDHENMFWYRQDPGLGLRLIYFSYDVKMKEKGDIPEGYSVSREKKERFSLILESASTNQTSMYLCATTGTGSYEQYFGPGTRLTVT.

The sample holds one count of this clone. The chain employs TRBV6-7 and TRBJ1-6, with D possibly TRBD1 on 6 matching bases. TRBV6-7 is treated as an ORF (open reading frame) with a function not yet certain. CDR3 length: 19 residues. V gave up 11 bases and J gave up 12 bases, with 38 bases separating them. CDR3 sequence reads: CASASGRSPGHARPVPLHF. The CDR3 nucleotides are TGTGCCTCAGCGTCAGGACGCTCGCCGGGACACGCTAGGCCGGTACCCCTCCACTTT.

V gene TRBV11-3 combines with J gene TRBJ2-1; 7 bases are a match to TRBD1. V dropped 4 bases and J dropped 0; count of bases not matched to a gene: 6. The CDR3 length is 16 residues. Germline V lookup: CDR1 SGHNT, CDR2 YENEEA. CDR3 region: CASSSRDSGSYNEQFF. Written as DNA, the CDR3 is TGTGCCAGCAGCTCTAGGGACAGTGGCTCCTACAATGAGCAGTTCTTC.

A single count supports this clone. At one boundary the junction diverges from the germline segment, which might be a read error. The chain is built from TRBV2 and TRBJ2-5; tentative D call: TRBD2 (5 bases). CDR1 and CDR2 from the germline V gene are SNHLY and FYNNEI. The CDR3 length is 16 residues. This CDR3 is CVSSEAEMDFQETQYF. The CDR3 DNA is TGTGTCAGCAGTGAAGCGGAGATGGACTTCCAAGAGACCCAGTACTTC.

The chain combines TRBV27 with TRBJ2-1, with TRBD2 matching over 11 bases. V dropped 10 bases and J dropped 8; count of bases not matched to a gene: 13. Germline loops: CDR1 MNHEY, CDR2 SMNVEV (reference sequence). CDR3 length: 15 residues. The CDR3 DNA reads as TGTGCCACCAACCCGGTAGCGGGGGGGCGGGATGAGCAGTTCTTC. Protein: CATNPVAGGRDEQFF.

The rearrangement uses TRBV4-2 and TRBJ2-5, with D perhaps TRBD2 (6 bases). This CDR3 contains 14 residues. With 0 bases removed from V and 5 bases from J, the gap between germline ends came to 10 bases. Looked up from germline, CDR1 is LGHNA and CDR2 is YNFKEQ. The CDR3 sequence is CASSQEGGVETQYF. Written as DNA, the CDR3 is TGTGCCAGCAGCCAAGAAGGAGGGGTTGAGACCCAGTACTTC.

The chain combines TRBV19 with TRBJ2-1, with 7 bases identical to TRBD1. The CDR3 runs to 14 residues. V shed 3 bases and J 3 bases; nucleotides not matched to a gene: 2. Germline values: CDR1 LNHDA, CDR2 SQIVND (reference sequence). The CDR3 reads CASSMQGDYNEQFF. CDR3 sequence (DNA): TGTGCCAGTAGTATGCAGGGGGACTACAATGAGCAGTTCTTC.

This clone was found once. The chain couples TRBV5-6 to TRBJ2-7, with 7 bases matching TRBD1. The V segment lost 2 bases and the J segment 6 bases; nucleotides outside the gene matches: 8. The CDR3 is made up of 14 amino acids. Looked up from germline, CDR1 is SGHDT and CDR2 is YYEEEE. The CDR3 DNA reads TGTGCCAGCAGCTTTAACGACAGGGTGAGCGAGCAGTACTTC. The encoded protein is CASSFNDRVSEQYF.

The chain couples TRBV19 to TRBJ2-1, with TRBD1 matching 7 bases. Germline CDR1 LNHDA, CDR2 SQIVND (reference sequence). V trimming: 6 bases; J trimming: 4 bases; junction bases outside the gene matches: 6. The CDR3 loop spans 14 amino acids. CDR3 nucleotides: TGTGCCAGTAGCCCCGGGACAGCATACAATGAGCAGTTCTTC. Residues: CASSPGTAYNEQFF.

The genes are TRBV5-4 and TRBJ1-2, with 10 bases fitting TRBD1. J gave up 5 bases and V 2 bases, and 9 bases lay outside the gene matches. Germline V gene lookup returns CDR1 SGHNT and CDR2 YYREEE (reference sequence). The CDR3 is 16 residues long. The CDR3 nucleotides are TGTGCCAGCAGCTTCTTTCCGGGACAGGGGCCTTATGGCTACACCTTC. As protein: CASSFFPGQGPYGYTF.

The chain couples TRBV5-6 to TRBJ2-5; D is possibly TRBD1 (6 bases). Germline V lookup: CDR1 SGHDT, CDR2 YYEEEE. The CDR3 is 17 residues long. Trimming pared 1 base from V and 1 base from J, leaving 17 bases between. The CDR3 DNA follows: TGTGCCAGCAGCTTGAGGTGGGCACAGGGAGTCCAAGAGACCCAGTACTTC. This translates into CASSLRWAQGVQETQYF.

V usage is TRBV5-1 and J usage is TRBJ1-1, with a tentative D call TRBD1 (6 bases). V lost 1 base to trimming and J lost 6 bases, with 19 bases between them. The CDR3 length is 16 residues. Germline V gene lookup returns CDR1 SGHRS and CDR2 YFSETQ. CDR3: CASSLTGRVGVAEAFF. CDR3 in DNA: TGCGCCAGCAGCTTGACAGGGAGGGTTGGAGTCGCTGAAGCTTTCTTT.